The next 19 T cell receptor beta chains were all read from a single sample in a study of cytomegalovirus exposure and HLA in healthy donors. PCR primers comprised 60 Vbeta and 13 Jbeta primers. Here immunoSEQ multiplex PCR was the method, and the copy in TCRdb shows in-frame clones only, minus some. Here the sample table reports roughly 34,000 clones. The sample taken for sequencing was PBMCs. Source of these receptors: a woman between 40 and 55 years old in good health and CMV-seropositive.

The chain carries TRBV6-1 and TRBJ2-7; tentative D call: TRBD1 (5 bases). Germline CDR1 MNHNS, CDR2 SASEGT. Deletions cut 4 bases from V and 7 bases from J, with 17 bases between. CDR3 length equals 14 residues. This CDR3 reads CASSALGVISEQYF. In nucleotides, the CDR3 is TGTGCCAGCAGTGCATTAGGGGTTATTTCGGAGCAGTACTTC.

The chain uses TRBV4-1 and TRBJ2-7; 8 nucleotides line up with TRBD1. J was trimmed by 7 bases and V by 0 bases; bases with no gene match: 17. Looked up from germline, CDR1 is MGHRA and CDR2 is YSYEKL. The CDR3 runs to 18 residues. CDR3 nucleotide sequence: TGCGCCAGCAGCCAAGATAAAGGACAGGGAGGATTTGGGTTGGAGCAGTACTTC. This translates into CASSQDKGQGGFGLEQYF.

This chain uses TRBV28 with TRBJ1-2, with D tentatively TRBD1 (5 bases). Germline V gives CDR1 MDHEN, CDR2 SYDVKM. The CDR3 extends over 12 amino acids. Trimming removed 7 bases from V and 4 bases from J, with 10 bases in between. The CDR3 coding sequence is TGTGCCAGCAATACAGGCTCCTATGGCTACACCTTC. This encodes CASNTGSYGYTF.

The J gene is TRBJ2-7, the V gene TRBV9; the match to TRBD2 covers 10 bases. J was trimmed by 3 bases and V by 0 bases; bases with no gene match: 3. Germline assignment: CDR1 SGDLS and CDR2 YYNGEE. The CDR3 covers 15 residues. CDR3 nucleotides: TGTGCCAGCAGCGTAGCACTAGCGGGAAGCTACGAGCAGTACTTC. The encoded protein is CASSVALAGSYEQYF. The full variable domain, its missing parts supplied by reference TRBV9 and TRBJ2-7, is DSGVTQTPKHLITATGQRVTLRCSPRSGDLSVYWYQQSLDQGLQFLIQYYNGEERAKGNILERFSAQQFPDLHSELNLSSLELGDSALYFCASSVALAGSYEQYFGPGTRLTVT.

This chain uses TRBV7-7 with TRBJ2-3; 12 positions agree with TRBD2. Germline V gene lookup returns CDR1 SSHAT and CDR2 FNYEAQ (reference sequence). With V trimmed by 5 bases and J by 3 bases, 3 bases remained unmatched. This CDR3 is built from 15 residues. The CDR3 DNA reads as TGTGCCAGCAGCGTCGGGACTAGCGGGACAGATACGCAGTATTTT. Translating gives CASSVGTSGTDTQYF.

The chain joins TRBV19 to TRBJ1-3; the match to TRBD1 covers 9 bases. This CDR3 has 17 residues. The J segment lost 0 bases and the V segment lost 6 bases, leaving 9 bases of the junction unmatched. Germline lookup yields CDR1 LNHDA and CDR2 SQIVND (reference sequence). CDR3 sequence (DNA): TGTGCCAGTAGGGAAACCGGGACAGGGATCTCTGGAAACACCATATATTTT. Amino acids: CASRETGTGISGNTIYF.

V gene TRBV9 combines with J gene TRBJ2-6; TRBD1 aligns across 12 bases. There are 19 residues in the CDR3. CDR1 is SGDLS and CDR2 is YYNGEE in the germline V gene. The ends lost 2 bases at V and 2 bases at J; junction bases unmatched: 8. This CDR3 reads CASSVRPGQGATGANVLTF. The CDR3 DNA is TGTGCCAGCAGCGTCCGACCGGGACAGGGGGCGACTGGGGCCAACGTCCTGACTTTC.

The genes are TRBV27 and TRBJ2-1; D is perhaps TRBD2 (5 bases). V shed 1 base and J shed 8 bases, with 12 bases lying between them. The CDR3 totals 14 residues. Germline CDR1 reads MNHEY; CDR2 reads SMNVEV (reference sequence). CDR3 amino acids: CASSLLTKRDEQFF. The CDR3 DNA sequence: TGTGCCAGCAGTTTATTGACTAAACGGGATGAGCAGTTCTTC.

The V gene is TRBV27, the J gene TRBJ2-1, with TRBD2 matching 8 bases. V lost 2 bases, J lost 9 bases, and 3 bases stayed unmatched. Germline V lookup: CDR1 MNHEY, CDR2 SMNVEV (reference sequence). The CDR3 runs to 13 residues. CDR3: CASSLGGRSEQFF. For the CDR3, the DNA is TGTGCCAGCAGTTTAGGCGGGAGGTCTGAGCAGTTCTTC.

The V and J genes are TRBV29-1 and TRBJ2-7; D may be TRBD2 (7 bases). Germline loops: CDR1 SQVTM, CDR2 ANQGSEA. V lost 6 bases and J 2 bases, leaving 14 bases between the germline ends. The CDR3 totals 13 residues. The CDR3 region has the DNA TGCAGCGTGAGTGAGGGGGGGACCTACGAGCAGTACTTC. Encoded protein: CSVSEGGTYEQYF.

The rearrangement uses TRBV4-3 and TRBJ2-7, with a tentative D call TRBD2 (6 bases). The CDR3 spans 13 residues. Germline V gives CDR1 LGHNA, CDR2 YSLEER. Trimming stripped 3 bases from V and 3 bases from J, with 9 bases between. The CDR3 protein is CASSQGTFYEQYF. DNA of the CDR3: TGCGCCAGCAGCCAGGGGACTTTCTACGAGCAGTACTTC.

This chain joins TRBV11-2 and TRBJ2-7; TRBD1 matches 7 bases. From germline, CDR1 is SGHAT and CDR2 FQNNGV. V lost 5 bases to trimming and J lost 7 bases; unmatched junction nucleotides: 11. The CDR3 loop spans 14 amino acids. The CDR3 here is CASSPQKGAREQYF. The DNA of the CDR3 is TGTGCCAGCAGCCCGCAGAAGGGGGCGCGGGAGCAGTACTTC.

This chain links TRBV18 with TRBJ2-7, with 7 bases matching TRBD1. The V and J ends lost 6 bases and 2 bases, in that order; junction bases with no gene match: 19. The CDR3 covers 18 residues. The germline gives CDR1 KGHSH, CDR2 LQKENI. This CDR3 is CASSPTFTQGLVPYEQYF. CDR3 DNA: TGTGCCAGCTCGCCTACATTTACACAGGGGTTAGTGCCCTACGAGCAGTACTTC.

This chain joins TRBV15 and TRBJ2-5; D is possibly TRBD2 (5 bases). V was cut by 5 bases and J by 5 bases, with 12 bases left in between. Germline V gene data show CDR1 as LNHNV and CDR2 as YYDKDF (reference sequence). The CDR3 runs to 13 residues. CDR3 nucleotides: TGTGCCACCAGCGCAGAGAGGAGGGAGACCCAGTACTTC. Amino acids: CATSAERRETQYF.

The CDR3 sequence is CAWNSGGARETQYF. In nucleotides, the CDR3 is TGTGCCTGGAATTCTGGGGGGGCTAGGGAGACCCAGTACTTC. This chain joins TRBV30 and TRBJ2-5, with a tentative D call TRBD2 (7 bases). With 4 bases removed from V and 5 bases from J, the gap between germline ends came to 17 bases. The CDR3 has 14 residues. In germline, CDR1 is GTSNPN, CDR2 SVGIG (reference sequence).

The DNA of the CDR3 is TGTGCCAGCAGTGAAGACAGAACAACTAATGAAAAACTGTTTTTT. Translating gives CASSEDRTTNEKLFF. This sequence joins TRBV6-1 and TRBJ1-4; D gene unclear. Germline V gives CDR1 MNHNS, CDR2 SASEGT. This CDR3 is built from 15 residues. With 1 base removed from V and 0 bases from J, the gap between germline ends came to 6 bases.

The chain has TRBV7-8 and TRBJ2-1; 11 nucleotides align to TRBD2. Trimming cost V 2 bases and J 6 bases; bases outside gene matches: 15. From germline, CDR1 is SGHVS and CDR2 FQNEAQ. This CDR3 region has 19 residues. For the CDR3, the DNA is TGTGCCAGCAGCTTATTCTTCGGAGTTACTAGCGGGAGATTCAATGAGCAGTTCTTC. Its protein product is CASSLFFGVTSGRFNEQFF.

CDR3 in DNA: TGTGCCAGCTCACCGAGGGTGGGCCAAGAGACCCAGTACTTC. This codes for CASSPRVGQETQYF. The rearrangement uses TRBV18 and TRBJ2-5; a weak D match, TRBD2 (5 bases). CDR1 is KGHSH and CDR2 is LQKENI in the germline V gene. V was shortened by 3 bases and J by 1 base, with 9 bases between the two germline ends. There are 14 residues in the CDR3. The full variable domain, completed using reference TRBV18 and TRBJ2-5, is NAGVMQNPRHLVRRRGQEARLRCSPMKGHSHVYWYRQLPEEGLKFMVYLQKENIIDESGMPKERFSAEFPKEGPSILRIQQVVRGDSAAYFCASSPRVGQETQYFGPGTRLLVL.

J is TRBJ2-5 and V is TRBV6-6; a possible D gene is TRBD1 (6 bases). CDR1 and CDR2 (germline): MNHNY, SVGAGI (reference sequence). V lost 6 bases to trimming and J lost 5 bases, with 19 bases between them. CDR3 length: 15 amino acids. CDR3 in amino acids: CASRKQGQGRETQYF. DNA of the CDR3: TGTGCCAGCAGAAAACAGGGCCAGGGGCGGGAGACCCAGTACTTC.